This T cell receptor (beta chain) was retrieved from a study of blood T cell repertoires in COVID-19. Study details: Acute and convalescent COVID-19 samples came from the United States, Italy and Spain. T cells, B-cell-depleted T cells, or PBMCs provided the cDNA or gDNA that served as material.

This clone was picked up many times. Authors' processing steps: Nucleated cell number was recorded as an estimate derived from reference gene primer amplification. Only in-frame clones appear in the TCRdb table, and some are missing; sequencing was by immunoSEQ multiplex PCR. Clonal size and the V and J genes are those of that table, whereas D and trimming came from the DNA. Of about 110,000 clones in the sample, over 75% were seen once. Germline V lookup: CDR1 MNHEY, CDR2 SVGEGT. The CDR3 length is 15 residues. Trimming removed 2 bases at V and 1 base at J, with 9 bases between. This receptor was taken from a woman of 80 years or more with active or convalescent COVID-19. Sequencing was carried out using peripheral blood. The rearrangement joins TRBV6-2 or TRBV6-3 to TRBJ2-1; tentative D call: TRBD1 (6 bases). The CDR3 loop reads CASSYAGQSYNEQFF. The CDR3 DNA sequence: TGTGCCAGCAGTTACGCAGGACAGTCCTACAATGAGCAGTTCTTC.